A selection of T cell receptor beta chains follows, all from one sample in a study of blood T cell repertoires in COVID-19. TCRdb's table, derived via immunoSEQ multiplex PCR, lists solely in-frame clones and lacks some. The sample gives 150,000 to 200,000 clones, around 79% of which show up once; roughly 17% is in the top ten. Input material: peripheral blood. These receptors all stem from a man in his 60s with active or convalescent COVID-19. Each CDR3 is given with its conserved first and last residue. D genes are given only for firm matches. Clone sizes are given selectively: once, few, many, or a class where the clone is expanded.

CDR3 DNA: TGTGCCATCAGTCCCGATCGAACAGGAAACACCATATATTTT
CDR3 protein: CAISPDRTGNTIYF
V gene: TRBV10-3
D gene: NA
clone size: once
J gene: TRBJ1-3

CDR3 DNA: TGTGCCAGCAGTCTGACGGGAGGGAGGCAAGAGACCCAGTACTTC
CDR3 protein: CASSLTGGRQETQYF
V gene: TRBV28
D gene: TRBD2
clone size: once
J gene: TRBJ2-5

CDR3 DNA: TGTGCCAGCAGCTCTATTGGAGGAGGGCGGAGTGGGCAGTACTTC
CDR3 protein: CASSSIGGGRSGQYF
V gene: TRBV6-2/TRBV6-3
D gene: NA
clone size: NA
J gene: TRBJ2-7

CDR3 DNA: TGCGCCAGCAGCTTGTCGCAGGGCAACACTGAAGCTTTCTTT
CDR3 protein: CASSLSQGNTEAFF
V gene: TRBV5-1
D gene: NA
clone size: NA
J gene: TRBJ1-1

CDR3 DNA: TGCGCCAGCAGCTTACAGCAGGGAGGGACCCAGTACTTC
CDR3 protein: CASSLQQGGTQYF
V gene: TRBV5-1
D gene: NA
clone size: NA
J gene: TRBJ2-5

CDR3 DNA: TGCAGCGTTGAAGATCGGGAGACCCAGTACTTC
CDR3 protein: CSVEDRETQYF
V gene: TRBV29-1
D gene: NA
clone size: many
J gene: TRBJ2-5

CDR3 DNA: TGTGCCAGCAGTCTCTCAATTTCGACTAGCGGGGCCTACAATGAGCAGTTCTTC
CDR3 protein: CASSLSISTSGAYNEQFF
V gene: TRBV6-4
D gene: TRBD2
clone size: NA
J gene: TRBJ2-1

CDR3 DNA: TGTGCCAGCAGCTTAGTCGGAGCTATGAACACTGAAGCTTTCTTT
CDR3 protein: CASSLVGAMNTEAFF
V gene: TRBV7-2
D gene: NA
clone size: NA
J gene: TRBJ1-1

CDR3 DNA: TGTGCCAGCAGCTACTCTGGAGCGGCGAACACCGGGGAGCTGTTTTTT
CDR3 protein: CASSYSGAANTGELFF
V gene: TRBV9
D gene: NA
clone size: NA
J gene: TRBJ2-2

CDR3 DNA: TGTGCCAGCAGCTTAACCCCCACAGGGCTCTCCGATGAGCAGTTCTTC
CDR3 protein: CASSLTPTGLSDEQFF
V gene: TRBV7-3
D gene: NA
clone size: few
J gene: TRBJ2-1

CDR3 DNA: TGTGCCAGCAGTTACCCCACGGGAGTCTACAATGAGCAGTTCTTC
CDR3 protein: CASSYPTGVYNEQFF
V gene: TRBV6-6
D gene: NA
clone size: once
J gene: TRBJ2-1

CDR3 DNA: TGTGCCATCAATAAGGACAGGGTGACTGGAAACACCATATATTTT
CDR3 protein: CAINKDRVTGNTIYF
V gene: TRBV10-3
D gene: TRBD1
clone size: NA
J gene: TRBJ1-3

CDR3 DNA: TGTGCCAGCAGCTCCCCCTGTAGCCCGTTCTTC
CDR3 protein: CASSSPCSPFF
V gene: TRBV7-3
D gene: NA
clone size: NA
J gene: TRBJ2-1

CDR3 DNA: TGCAGCGTTGAAGTGGGACAGCAAGATGAAGCTTTCTTT
CDR3 protein: CSVEVGQQDEAFF
V gene: TRBV29-1
D gene: TRBD1
clone size: NA
J gene: TRBJ1-1

CDR3 DNA: TGCGCCAGCAGCCCTGGACTAGCGGGAGTCGGGAATGAGCAGTTCTTC
CDR3 protein: CASSPGLAGVGNEQFF
V gene: TRBV5-1
D gene: TRBD2
clone size: NA
J gene: TRBJ2-1

CDR3 DNA: TGTGCCAGCAGCCAAGATCACAGGGGGCGGGGCACTGAAGCTTTCTTT
CDR3 protein: CASSQDHRGRGTEAFF
V gene: TRBV4-2
D gene: TRBD1
clone size: NA
J gene: TRBJ1-1

CDR3 DNA: TGTGCCAGCTCCCCAACGGAACAGGGGACTGAAGCTTTCTTT
CDR3 protein: CASSPTEQGTEAFF
V gene: TRBV18
D gene: TRBD1
clone size: NA
J gene: TRBJ1-1

CDR3 DNA: TGTGCCGCCTCGGGGGCAGATACGCAGTATTTT
CDR3 protein: CAASGADTQYF
V gene: TRBV6-5
D gene: NA
clone size: NA
J gene: TRBJ2-3

CDR3 DNA: TGTGCCAGCAGTGGTGGGACAGGGGGCAATCAGCCCCAGCATTTT
CDR3 protein: CASSGGTGGNQPQHF
V gene: TRBV28
D gene: TRBD1
clone size: NA
J gene: TRBJ1-5

CDR3 DNA: TGTGCCAGCAGCCTTGACAGGGCCGTGGGGCAGTACTTC
CDR3 protein: CASSLDRAVGQYF
V gene: TRBV6-5
D gene: TRBD1
clone size: NA
J gene: TRBJ2-7

CDR3 DNA: TGTGCCAGCAGCCTCCGGACTGACAATGAGCAGTTCTTC
CDR3 protein: CASSLRTDNEQFF
V gene: TRBV12-3/TRBV12-4
D gene: NA
clone size: NA
J gene: TRBJ2-1

CDR3 DNA: TGTGCCAGCAGCAAAGCTGGACAGGGGGCGGGGGATACGCAGTATTTT
CDR3 protein: CASSKAGQGAGDTQYF
V gene: TRBV21-1
D gene: NA
clone size: NA
J gene: TRBJ2-3

CDR3 DNA: TGTGCCAGCACGAGGGGACTAGCCGAAGGCAATGAGCAGTTCTTC
CDR3 protein: CASTRGLAEGNEQFF
V gene: TRBV2
D gene: TRBD2
clone size: once
J gene: TRBJ2-1

CDR3 DNA: TGTGCCAGCAGTTTCGTCGGGAACACTGAAGCTTTCTTT
CDR3 protein: CASSFVGNTEAFF
V gene: TRBV12-3/TRBV12-4
D gene: NA
clone size: NA
J gene: TRBJ1-1

CDR3 DNA: TGTGCCAGCAGCGTTTCCGGGACTAGCGGTTCCACCGGGGAGCTGTTTTTT
CDR3 protein: CASSVSGTSGSTGELFF
V gene: TRBV7-3
D gene: TRBD2
clone size: NA
J gene: TRBJ2-2

CDR3 DNA: TGTGCCAGCAGCTTTGGGCGACAGTCCTACAATGAGCAGTTCTTC
CDR3 protein: CASSFGRQSYNEQFF
V gene: TRBV7-3
D gene: NA
clone size: NA
J gene: TRBJ2-1

CDR3 DNA: TGTGCCAGCAGCTTGGCCGGTGGAGTCCAAGAGACCCAGTACTTC
CDR3 protein: CASSLAGGVQETQYF
V gene: TRBV5-4
D gene: NA
clone size: once
J gene: TRBJ2-5

CDR3 DNA: TGTGCCAGCAGCTCCCCACAGGGGCTTGAGGGCTACACCTTC
CDR3 protein: CASSSPQGLEGYTF
V gene: TRBV7-2
D gene: TRBD1
clone size: NA
J gene: TRBJ1-2

CDR3 DNA: TGTGCCAGTAGTTCTGGCTCGGGACAGGGCCTCGACGAGCAGTACTTC
CDR3 protein: CASSSGSGQGLDEQYF
V gene: TRBV19
D gene: TRBD1
clone size: many
J gene: TRBJ2-7

CDR3 DNA: TGTGCCATCGGTTTAAACAGGGATAATTCACCCCTCCACTTT
CDR3 protein: CAIGLNRDNSPLHF
V gene: TRBV10-3
D gene: NA
clone size: NA
J gene: TRBJ1-6

CDR3 DNA: TGTGCCAGCAGTTTAGGGGGCAGGGGGCTTCGCTACACCTTC
CDR3 protein: CASSLGGRGLRYTF
V gene: TRBV28
D gene: TRBD1
clone size: NA
J gene: TRBJ1-2

CDR3 DNA: TGTGTAGCGGAGGCCTCCTACGAGCAGTACTTC
CDR3 protein: CVAEASYEQYF
V gene: TRBV7-2
D gene: NA
clone size: NA
J gene: TRBJ2-7

CDR3 DNA: TGTGCCATCAGTGGGTTCGGACAGGGATTTAACACTGAAGCTTTCTTT
CDR3 protein: CAISGFGQGFNTEAFF
V gene: TRBV10-3
D gene: TRBD1
clone size: NA
J gene: TRBJ1-1

CDR3 DNA: TGCGCCAGCAGCTTGGACAGGGGTAATCAGCCCCAGCATTTT
CDR3 protein: CASSLDRGNQPQHF
V gene: TRBV5-1
D gene: TRBD1
clone size: NA
J gene: TRBJ1-5

CDR3 DNA: TGTGCCTGGAGTGTAGGGACAGCATCCTACGAGCAGTACTTC
CDR3 protein: CAWSVGTASYEQYF
V gene: TRBV30
D gene: TRBD1
clone size: NA
J gene: TRBJ2-7

CDR3 DNA: TGTGCCAGCAGCTTGGTTGGGAGGGATGGCTACACCTTC
CDR3 protein: CASSLVGRDGYTF
V gene: TRBV5-6
D gene: NA
clone size: few
J gene: TRBJ1-2

CDR3 DNA: TGTGCCAGCAGCGTGGAGCTGGGAGAATCCTACGAGCAGTACTTC
CDR3 protein: CASSVELGESYEQYF
V gene: TRBV11-2
D gene: NA
clone size: NA
J gene: TRBJ2-7

CDR3 DNA: TGTGCCAGCAGCCCACGCGGGGGCAATCAGCCCCAGCATTTT
CDR3 protein: CASSPRGGNQPQHF
V gene: TRBV7-2
D gene: NA
clone size: NA
J gene: TRBJ1-5

CDR3 DNA: TGCGCCAGCAGCCAAGCCGGGACAAGGGGTTCGGAAGAAGCTTTCTTT
CDR3 protein: CASSQAGTRGSEEAFF
V gene: TRBV4-3
D gene: NA
clone size: NA
J gene: TRBJ1-1

CDR3 DNA: TGCGCCAGCAGCTTCCGGGACAGGGGATCCGGGGAGCTGTTTTTT
CDR3 protein: CASSFRDRGSGELFF
V gene: TRBV5-1
D gene: TRBD1
clone size: NA
J gene: TRBJ2-2

CDR3 DNA: TGTGCCAGCAGTCCGACCGACACTCAAGAGACCCAGTACTTC
CDR3 protein: CASSPTDTQETQYF
V gene: TRBV28
D gene: NA
clone size: NA
J gene: TRBJ2-5

CDR3 DNA: TGTGCCAGCAGCTTAGCTTCTCGCACAGATACGCAGTATTTT
CDR3 protein: CASSLASRTDTQYF
V gene: TRBV11-2
D gene: NA
clone size: many
J gene: TRBJ2-3

CDR3 DNA: TGTGCCACCTGGGTGGCTAGCGGAACCTACAATGAGCAGTTCTTC
CDR3 protein: CATWVASGTYNEQFF
V gene: TRBV2
D gene: TRBD2
clone size: NA
J gene: TRBJ2-1

CDR3 DNA: TGTGCCAGCAGCTTAAGCTCCGGGACTAGCAACAATGAGCAGTTCTTC
CDR3 protein: CASSLSSGTSNNEQFF
V gene: TRBV7-9
D gene: TRBD2
clone size: NA
J gene: TRBJ2-1

CDR3 DNA: TGTGCCAGCTCACCACAAGGGCAGGGAGAAAAACTGTTTTTT
CDR3 protein: CASSPQGQGEKLFF
V gene: TRBV18
D gene: NA
clone size: NA
J gene: TRBJ1-4

CDR3 DNA: TGTGCCAGCTCACCACGGAGGGAGACCCAGTACTTC
CDR3 protein: CASSPRRETQYF
V gene: TRBV18
D gene: NA
clone size: once
J gene: TRBJ2-5

CDR3 DNA: TGCGCCATCCGACAGACTAGCAATCAGCCCCAGCATTTT
CDR3 protein: CAIRQTSNQPQHF
V gene: TRBV10-1
D gene: NA
clone size: NA
J gene: TRBJ1-5

CDR3 DNA: TGTGCCAGCAGTTACGGGGTCGGGAGAGTAACCGGGGAGCTGTTTTTT
CDR3 protein: CASSYGVGRVTGELFF
V gene: TRBV6-6
D gene: NA
clone size: NA
J gene: TRBJ2-2

CDR3 DNA: TGTGCCAGCAGCCCTAGGACTAGCGGGACCCATGAGCAGTTCTTC
CDR3 protein: CASSPRTSGTHEQFF
V gene: TRBV27
D gene: TRBD2
clone size: NA
J gene: TRBJ2-1

CDR3 DNA: TGCGCCAGCAGCGCGAGGACAGGGGGCACCGGGGAGCTGTTTTTT
CDR3 protein: CASSARTGGTGELFF
V gene: TRBV5-1
D gene: TRBD1
clone size: NA
J gene: TRBJ2-2

CDR3 DNA: TGTGCCAGCAGTGACAGGGGGTACTATGGCTACACCTTC
CDR3 protein: CASSDRGYYGYTF
V gene: TRBV6-1
D gene: TRBD1
clone size: NA
J gene: TRBJ1-2

CDR3 DNA: TGTGCCAGCACCGGGCGGGGGGGCTCCTACAATGAGCAGTTCTTC
CDR3 protein: CASTGRGGSYNEQFF
V gene: TRBV6-5
D gene: TRBD2
clone size: NA
J gene: TRBJ2-1

CDR3 DNA: TGCAGCGTCCGGACGACAGGGAACACTGAAGCTTTCTTT
CDR3 protein: CSVRTTGNTEAFF
V gene: TRBV29-1
D gene: NA
clone size: NA
J gene: TRBJ1-1